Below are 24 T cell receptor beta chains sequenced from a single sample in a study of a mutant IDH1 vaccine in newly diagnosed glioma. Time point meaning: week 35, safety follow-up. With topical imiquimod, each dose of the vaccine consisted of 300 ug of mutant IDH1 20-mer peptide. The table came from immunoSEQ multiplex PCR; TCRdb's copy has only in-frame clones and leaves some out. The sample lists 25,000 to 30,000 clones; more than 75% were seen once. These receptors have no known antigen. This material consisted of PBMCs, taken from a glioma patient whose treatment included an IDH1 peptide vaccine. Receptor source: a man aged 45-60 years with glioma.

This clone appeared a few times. CDR3 sequence (DNA): TGTGCCTGGAGTGTAATGAGATCACCCCTCCACTTT. It encodes CAWSVMRSPLHF. This chain joins TRBV30 and TRBJ1-6; D not certain. Germline V gene sequence: CDR1 GTSNPN, CDR2 SVGIG (reference sequence). CDR3 length: 12 amino acids. Trimming cost V 0 bases and J 10 bases, with 7 bases left between them.

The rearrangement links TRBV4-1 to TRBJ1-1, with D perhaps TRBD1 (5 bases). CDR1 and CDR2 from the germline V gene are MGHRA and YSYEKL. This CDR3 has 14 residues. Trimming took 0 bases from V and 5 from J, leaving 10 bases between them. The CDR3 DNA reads TGCGCCAGCAGCCAAGACTCGAGGGGAACTGAAGCTTTCTTT. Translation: CASSQDSRGTEAFF.

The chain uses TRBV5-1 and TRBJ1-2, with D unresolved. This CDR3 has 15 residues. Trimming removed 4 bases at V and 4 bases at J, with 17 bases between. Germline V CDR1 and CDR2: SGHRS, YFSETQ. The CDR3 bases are TGCGCCAGCAGCAAGGACGGCTTGAATACCTATGGCTACACCTTC. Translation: CASSKDGLNTYGYTF.

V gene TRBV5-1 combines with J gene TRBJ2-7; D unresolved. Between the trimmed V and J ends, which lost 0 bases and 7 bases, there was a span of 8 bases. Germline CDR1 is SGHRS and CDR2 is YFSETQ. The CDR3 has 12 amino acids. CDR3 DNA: TGCGCCAGCAGCTTGGAGTCATCTGAGCAGTACTTC. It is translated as CASSLESSEQYF.

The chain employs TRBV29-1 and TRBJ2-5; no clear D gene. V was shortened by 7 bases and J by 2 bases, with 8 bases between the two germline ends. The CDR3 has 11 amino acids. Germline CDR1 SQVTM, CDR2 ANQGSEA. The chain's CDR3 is CSALMQETQYF. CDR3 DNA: TGCAGCGCCCTGATGCAAGAGACCCAGTACTTC.

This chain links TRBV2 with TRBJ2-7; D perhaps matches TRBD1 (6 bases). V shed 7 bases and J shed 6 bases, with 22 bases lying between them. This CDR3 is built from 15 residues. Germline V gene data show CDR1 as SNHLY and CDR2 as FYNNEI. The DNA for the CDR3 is TGTGCCAGCACCAAAGGGGGTACAGTAGGATTCGAGCAGTACTTC. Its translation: CASTKGGTVGFEQYF.

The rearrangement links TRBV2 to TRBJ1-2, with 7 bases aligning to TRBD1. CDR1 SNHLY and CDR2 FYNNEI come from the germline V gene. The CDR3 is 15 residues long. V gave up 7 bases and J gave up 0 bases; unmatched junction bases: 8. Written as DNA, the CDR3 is TGTGCCAGCATTCGAGGGACAGCCCCTAACTATGGCTACACCTTC. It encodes CASIRGTAPNYGYTF.

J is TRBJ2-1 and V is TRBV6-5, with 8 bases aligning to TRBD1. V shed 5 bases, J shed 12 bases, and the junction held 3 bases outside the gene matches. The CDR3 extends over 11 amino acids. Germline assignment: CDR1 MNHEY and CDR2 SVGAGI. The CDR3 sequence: CASSQGARQFF. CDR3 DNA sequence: TGTGCCAGCAGTCAGGGGGCCAGGCAGTTCTTC.

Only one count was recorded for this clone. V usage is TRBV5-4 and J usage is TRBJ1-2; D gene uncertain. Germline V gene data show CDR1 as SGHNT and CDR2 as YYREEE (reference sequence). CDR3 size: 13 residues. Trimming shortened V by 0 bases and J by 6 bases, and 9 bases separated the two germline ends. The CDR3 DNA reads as TGTGCCAGCAGCTTGGTGGGAGGTGATGGCTACACCTTC. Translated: CASSLVGGDGYTF. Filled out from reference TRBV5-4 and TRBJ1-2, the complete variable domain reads ETGVTQSPTHLIKTRGQQVTLRCSSQSGHNTVSWYQQALGQGPQFIFQYYREEENGRGNFPPRFSGLQFPNYSSELNVNALELDDSALYLCASSLVGGDGYTFGSGTRLTVV.

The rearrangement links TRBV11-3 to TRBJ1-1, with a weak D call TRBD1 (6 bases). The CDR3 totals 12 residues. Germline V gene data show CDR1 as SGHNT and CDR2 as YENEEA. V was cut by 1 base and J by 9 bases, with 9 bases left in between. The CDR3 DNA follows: TGTGCCAGCAGCTTAGGGGGGGGCCAAGCTTTCTTT. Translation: CASSLGGGQAFF. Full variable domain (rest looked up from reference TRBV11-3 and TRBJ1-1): EAGVVQSPRYKIIEKKQPVAFWCNPISGHNTLYWYLQNLGQGPELLIRYENEEAVDDSQLPKDRFSAERLKGVDSTLKIQPAELGDSAVYLCASSLGGGQAFFGQGTRLTVV.

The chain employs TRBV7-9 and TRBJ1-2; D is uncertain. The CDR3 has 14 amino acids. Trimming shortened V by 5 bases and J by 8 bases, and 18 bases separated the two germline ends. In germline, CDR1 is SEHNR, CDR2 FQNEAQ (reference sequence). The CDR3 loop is CASSPSGRVGGYTF. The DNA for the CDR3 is TGTGCCAGCAGCCCTTCGGGGAGGGTCGGAGGCTACACCTTC.

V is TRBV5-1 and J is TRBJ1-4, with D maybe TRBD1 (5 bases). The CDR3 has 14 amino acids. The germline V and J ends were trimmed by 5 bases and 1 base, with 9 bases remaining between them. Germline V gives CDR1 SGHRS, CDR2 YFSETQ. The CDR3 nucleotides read TGCGCCAGCAGGGAGGGGAGAACTAATGAAAAACTGTTTTTT. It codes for CASREGRTNEKLFF.

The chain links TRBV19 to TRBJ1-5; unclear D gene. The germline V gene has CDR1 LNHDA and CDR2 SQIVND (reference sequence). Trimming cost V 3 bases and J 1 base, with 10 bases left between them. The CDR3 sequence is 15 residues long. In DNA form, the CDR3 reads TGTGCCAGTAGTATCGCAGCCCCAAGCAATCAGCCCCAGCATTTT. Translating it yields CASSIAAPSNQPQHF.

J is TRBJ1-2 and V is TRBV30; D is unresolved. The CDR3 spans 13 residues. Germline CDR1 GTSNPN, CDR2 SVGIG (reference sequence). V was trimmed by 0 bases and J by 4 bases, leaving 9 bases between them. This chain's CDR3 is CAWSVRARYGYTF. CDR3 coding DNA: TGTGCCTGGAGTGTACGAGCCCGCTATGGCTACACCTTC.

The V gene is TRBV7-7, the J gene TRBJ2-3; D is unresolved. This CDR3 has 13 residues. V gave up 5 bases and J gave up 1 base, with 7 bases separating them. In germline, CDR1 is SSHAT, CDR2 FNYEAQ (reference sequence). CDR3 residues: CASSPQGTDTQYF. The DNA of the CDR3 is TGTGCCAGCAGCCCGCAGGGCACAGATACGCAGTATTTT.

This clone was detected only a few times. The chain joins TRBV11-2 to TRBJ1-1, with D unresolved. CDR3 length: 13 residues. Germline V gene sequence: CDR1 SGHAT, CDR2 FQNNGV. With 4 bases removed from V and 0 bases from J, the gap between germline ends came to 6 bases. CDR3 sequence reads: CASSSRVNTEAFF. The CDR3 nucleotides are TGTGCCAGCAGCTCTAGGGTGAACACTGAAGCTTTCTTT.

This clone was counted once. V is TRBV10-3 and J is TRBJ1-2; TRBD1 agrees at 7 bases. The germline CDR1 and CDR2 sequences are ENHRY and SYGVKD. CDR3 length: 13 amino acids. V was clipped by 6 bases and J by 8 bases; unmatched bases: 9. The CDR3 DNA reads TGTGCCATCAGGGGAGAGGGGGCGCCGGGCTACACCTTC. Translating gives CAIRGEGAPGYTF.

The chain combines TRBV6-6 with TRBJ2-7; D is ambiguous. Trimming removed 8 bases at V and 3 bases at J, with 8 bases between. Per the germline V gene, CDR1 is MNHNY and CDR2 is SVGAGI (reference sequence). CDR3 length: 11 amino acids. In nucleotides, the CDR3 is TGTGCCAGCCTCGACCACTACGAGCAGTACTTC. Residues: CASLDHYEQYF.

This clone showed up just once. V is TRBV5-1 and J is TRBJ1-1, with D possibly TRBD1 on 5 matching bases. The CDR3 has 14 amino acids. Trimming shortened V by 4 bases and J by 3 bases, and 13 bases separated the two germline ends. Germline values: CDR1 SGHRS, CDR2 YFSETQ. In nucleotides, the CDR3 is TGCGCCAGCAGCCCAGCGGGGGGATACACTGAAGCTTTCTTT. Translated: CASSPAGGYTEAFF.

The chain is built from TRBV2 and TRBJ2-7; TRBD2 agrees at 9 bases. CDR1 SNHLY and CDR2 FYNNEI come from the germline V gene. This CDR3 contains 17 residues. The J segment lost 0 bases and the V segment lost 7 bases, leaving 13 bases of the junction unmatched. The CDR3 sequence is CASTGLAGTRSSYEQYF. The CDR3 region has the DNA TGTGCCAGCACCGGGCTAGCGGGGACTAGGAGCTCCTACGAGCAGTACTTC. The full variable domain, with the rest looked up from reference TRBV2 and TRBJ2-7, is EPEVTQTPSHQVTQMGQEVILRCVPISNHLYFYWYRQILGQKVEFLVSFYNNEISEKSEIFDDQFSVERPDGSNFTLKIRSTKLEDSAMYFCASTGLAGTRSSYEQYFGPGTRLTVT.

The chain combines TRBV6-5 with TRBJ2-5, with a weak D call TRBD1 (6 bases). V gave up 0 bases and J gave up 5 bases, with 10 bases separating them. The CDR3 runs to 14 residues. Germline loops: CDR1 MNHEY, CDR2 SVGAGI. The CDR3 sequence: CASSYSVRGETQYF. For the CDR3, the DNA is TGTGCCAGCAGTTACTCTGTCAGGGGTGAGACCCAGTACTTC.

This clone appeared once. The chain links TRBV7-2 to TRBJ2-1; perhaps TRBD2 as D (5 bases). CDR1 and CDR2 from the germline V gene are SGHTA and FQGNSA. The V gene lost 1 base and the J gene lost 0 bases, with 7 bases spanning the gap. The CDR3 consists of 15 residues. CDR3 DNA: TGTGCCAGCAGCTTAGGGAGGAACTCCTACAATGAGCAGTTCTTC. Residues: CASSLGRNSYNEQFF.

The CDR3 spells CASSLTGENQPQHF. CDR3 DNA: TGTGCCAGCAGCCTGACAGGGGAGAATCAGCCCCAGCATTTT. The V and J genes are TRBV5-4 and TRBJ1-5, with 8 bases lining up with TRBD1. Germline CDR1 reads SGHNT; CDR2 reads YYREEE (reference sequence). The CDR3 extends over 14 amino acids. V dropped 4 bases and J dropped 4; count of bases not matched to a gene: 4. The complete variable domain, with remaining parts taken from reference TRBV5-4 and TRBJ1-5, reads ETGVTQSPTHLIKTRGQQVTLRCSSQSGHNTVSWYQQALGQGPQFIFQYYREEENGRGNFPPRFSGLQFPNYSSELNVNALELDDSALYLCASSLTGENQPQHFGDGTRLSIL.

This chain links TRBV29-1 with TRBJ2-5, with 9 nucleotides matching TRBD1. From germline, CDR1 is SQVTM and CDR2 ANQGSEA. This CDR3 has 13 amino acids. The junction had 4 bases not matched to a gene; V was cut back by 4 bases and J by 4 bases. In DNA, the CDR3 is TGCAGCGTTGTACAGGGGGCGGGAGAGACCCAGTACTTC. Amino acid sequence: CSVVQGAGETQYF.